The next 28 T cell receptor beta chains were all read from a single sample in a study of pediatric ulcerative colitis. Assay: immunoSEQ multiplex PCR; the TCRdb copy retains only in-frame clones and omits some. The table includes 30,000 to 45,000 clones, roughly 80% detected once. The sample comprised blood. These receptor sequences come from a girl between 10 and 17 years old with moderate ulcerative colitis.

In its sample, this clone was seen once. CDR3 DNA sequence: TGCGCCAGCAGCCACGATCGGGGGAAGAACACTGAAGCTTTCTTT. Protein product: CASSHDRGKNTEAFF. V is TRBV4-1 and J is TRBJ1-1; possibly TRBD1 for D (5 bases). CDR3 length: 15 residues. CDR1 and CDR2 from the germline V gene are MGHRA and YSYEKL. Between the trimmed V and J ends, which lost 3 bases and 1 base, there was a span of 12 bases.

The V gene is TRBV28, the J gene TRBJ1-3; D is unclear. V was cut by 5 bases and J by 5 bases, with 10 bases left in between. The CDR3 totals 13 residues. From germline, CDR1 is MDHEN and CDR2 SYDVKM. CDR3 region: CASSDPIRNTIYF. The CDR3 nucleotides read TGTGCCAGCAGTGACCCGATTAGAAACACCATATATTTT.

For the CDR3, the DNA is TGCGCCAGCAGCTTGGTTCGCAGGGATATAGATACGCAGTATTTT. Its translation: CASSLVRRDIDTQYF. The chain uses TRBV5-1 and TRBJ2-3; D is possibly TRBD1 (5 bases). Germline assignment: CDR1 SGHRS and CDR2 YFSETQ. V was shortened by 0 bases and J by 5 bases, with 13 bases between the two germline ends. The CDR3 is made up of 15 amino acids.

V gene TRBV30 combines with J gene TRBJ2-5, with 8 bases aligning to TRBD2. The CDR3 is 14 amino acids. Trimming removed 3 bases from V and 5 bases from J; junction bases left unmatched: 8. Germline lookup yields CDR1 GTSNPN and CDR2 SVGIG (reference sequence). The CDR3 protein is CAWSHGGARETQYF. The CDR3 DNA reads TGTGCCTGGAGCCACGGGGGGGCCCGGGAGACCCAGTACTTC.

In this sample, this clone turned up once. V gene TRBV6-1 combines with J gene TRBJ2-1; D perhaps matches TRBD1 (6 bases). The CDR3 totals 11 residues. Trimming removed 11 bases from V and 7 bases from J, with 12 bases in between. Germline loops: CDR1 MNHNS, CDR2 SASEGT. The CDR3 bases are TGTGCCTCCAAAGGGGGAAATGAGCAGTTCTTC. Translated, it gives CASKGGNEQFF.

This clone was counted only a few times. The chain uses TRBV6-6 and TRBJ2-7, with D perhaps matching TRBD1 (5 bases). The germline gives CDR1 MNHNY, CDR2 SVGAGI (reference sequence). V was trimmed by 5 bases and J by 2 bases, leaving 10 bases between them. The length of the CDR3 is 13 residues. Here the CDR3 DNA reads TGTGCCAGCAGTACGGACACTACCTACGAGCAGTACTTC. It translates to CASSTDTTYEQYF.

V and J are TRBV13 and TRBJ2-6, with no clear D. Trimming took off 0 bases at V and 0 bases at J, with 9 bases between the two ends. The germline V gene encodes CDR1 PRHDT and CDR2 FYEKMQ (reference sequence). The CDR3 loop spans 17 amino acids. CDR3 bases: TGTGCCAGCAGCTTAGGGGCTGCCTTCTCTGGGGCCAACGTCCTGACTTTC. It specifies CASSLGAAFSGANVLTF.

The count of this clone is one. The CDR3 region is CAWSVTGAREKLFF. The DNA for the CDR3 is TGTGCCTGGAGTGTAACGGGGGCTAGGGAAAAACTGTTTTTT. V usage is TRBV30 and J usage is TRBJ1-4; D may be TRBD1 (6 bases). Germline values: CDR1 GTSNPN, CDR2 SVGIG (reference sequence). Trimming took 0 bases from V and 8 from J, leaving 13 bases between them. The CDR3 contains 14 residues.

For the CDR3, the DNA is TGTGCCAGCAGCTTGAGTATGTTCCAGGATTCACCCCTCCACTTT. It specifies CASSLSMFQDSPLHF. The chain links TRBV5-4 to TRBJ1-6; no clear D gene. Germline values: CDR1 SGHNT, CDR2 YYREEE (reference sequence). Trimming removed 1 base at V and 8 bases at J, with 13 bases between. There are 15 residues in the CDR3.

This clone has more than one count but fewer than ten. The rearrangement links TRBV7-9 to TRBJ2-7; D is unclear. Trimming stripped 0 bases from V and 3 bases from J, with 6 bases between. Germline CDR1 reads SEHNR; CDR2 reads FQNEAQ (reference sequence). The CDR3 has 13 residues. The CDR3 sequence is CASSLASNYEQYF. The CDR3 DNA sequence: TGTGCCAGCAGCTTAGCCTCTAACTACGAGCAGTACTTC.

The CDR3 loop is CAIMPFTSGNTIYF. The CDR3 DNA is TGTGCCATCATGCCGTTTACCTCTGGAAACACCATATATTTT. V and J are TRBV10-3 and TRBJ1-3; D gene unclear. The CDR3 spans 14 residues. The germline V gene encodes CDR1 ENHRY and CDR2 SYGVKD. V was shortened by 7 bases and J by 0 bases, with 10 bases between the two germline ends.

This clone was seen just once. The chain recombines TRBV19 with TRBJ2-5; weak D call: TRBD1 (5 bases). The ends were cut back, 6 bases at V and 2 bases at J, with 10 bases in the middle. The CDR3 loop spans 13 amino acids. Per germline, CDR1 LNHDA and CDR2 SQIVND (reference sequence). CDR3 nucleotide sequence: TGTGCCAGTAGCCAGGGTCCGCAAGAGACCCAGTACTTC. Encoded protein: CASSQGPQETQYF.

The rearrangement joins TRBV19 to TRBJ2-7; TRBD1 matches 7 bases. Per germline, CDR1 LNHDA and CDR2 SQIVND (reference sequence). With V trimmed by 4 bases and J by 6 bases, 12 bases remained unmatched. CDR3 length equals 15 residues. The CDR3 loop is CASSTETGNFLEQYF. The CDR3 region has the DNA TGTGCCAGTAGTACCGAGACAGGGAATTTCCTCGAGCAGTACTTC.

V is TRBV5-4 and J is TRBJ1-2; a weak D match, TRBD1 (5 bases). CDR3 length equals 13 residues. The germline gives CDR1 SGHNT, CDR2 YYREEE (reference sequence). V dropped 0 bases and J dropped 8 bases, with 11 bases sitting between them. Here the CDR3 reads CASSLEGIGGYTF. Here the CDR3 DNA reads TGTGCCAGCAGCTTGGAGGGGATAGGGGGCTACACCTTC.

This clone was seen only once. The genes are TRBV14 and TRBJ1-2, with 7 positions matching TRBD1. V was clipped by 4 bases and J by 5 bases; unmatched bases: 7. This CDR3 comprises 14 residues. CDR1 is SGHDN and CDR2 is FVKESK in the germline V gene. As DNA, the CDR3 is TGTGCCAGCAGCCTCCGACAGGGCGGTTATGGCTACACCTTC. Protein sequence: CASSLRQGGYGYTF.

This clone was detected only a few times. The chain joins TRBV30 to TRBJ1-2, with D hard to call. The CDR3 consists of 12 residues. CDR1 and CDR2 from the germline V gene are GTSNPN and SVGIG (reference sequence). V shed 1 base and J shed 4 bases, with 7 bases lying between them. The CDR3 region has the DNA TGTGCCTGGAGTGCCCGAATCTATGGCTACACCTTC. This encodes CAWSARIYGYTF.

This chain connects TRBV7-6 to TRBJ1-1; no definite D call. This CDR3 spans 15 amino acids. In germline, CDR1 is SGHVS, CDR2 FNYEAQ. V gave up 0 bases and J gave up 3 bases, with 11 bases separating them. The DNA for the CDR3 is TGTGCCAGCAGCTTAGCGGGGAGTTCGGACACTGAAGCTTTCTTT. It codes for CASSLAGSSDTEAFF.

The CDR3 region is CASSYGGNTIYF. The CDR3 coding sequence is TGTGCCAGCAGTTATGGCGGAAACACCATATATTTT. The chain uses TRBV6-6 and TRBJ1-3; D is unclear. The CDR3 runs 12 residues. Germline V gene lookup returns CDR1 MNHNY and CDR2 SVGAGI (reference sequence). V was clipped by 3 bases and J by 4 bases, with 4 bases between them.

The CDR3 DNA sequence: TGTGCCAGCAGCACCGGGACAGTTAATCAGCCCCAGCATTTT. This translates into CASSTGTVNQPQHF. The gene calls are TRBV6-5 and TRBJ1-5, with TRBD1 identical over 7 bases. V was clipped by 6 bases and J by 4 bases; unmatched bases: 6. Germline V gene data show CDR1 as MNHEY and CDR2 as SVGAGI. The CDR3 runs 14 residues.

V is TRBV7-9 and J is TRBJ2-7; possibly TRBD1 for D (5 bases). Trimming took 5 bases from V and 7 from J, leaving 24 bases between them. This CDR3 spans 16 amino acids. Per the germline V gene, CDR1 is SEHNR and CDR2 is FQNEAQ (reference sequence). CDR3 residues: CASSVDGVRAESEQYF. The CDR3 DNA is TGTGCCAGCAGCGTAGACGGCGTCAGGGCGGAATCGGAGCAGTACTTC.

The chain uses TRBV30 and TRBJ1-4; no firm D call. CDR3 length: 14 residues. Looked up from germline, CDR1 is GTSNPN and CDR2 is SVGIG (reference sequence). V was clipped by 1 base and J by 14 bases, with 20 bases between them. The chain's CDR3 is CAWSADEDRLSLFF. The CDR3 DNA reads as TGTGCCTGGAGTGCAGATGAAGACCGGCTCTCTCTGTTTTTT.

The chain has TRBV6-5 and TRBJ1-1; 7 bases agree with TRBD1. CDR3 size: 14 residues. In germline, CDR1 is MNHEY, CDR2 SVGAGI. J was trimmed by 0 bases and V by 8 bases; bases with no gene match: 6. The CDR3, as DNA: TGTGCCAGCCATCGGGACAGCATGAACACTGAAGCTTTCTTT. It encodes CASHRDSMNTEAFF.

The J gene is TRBJ2-1, the V gene TRBV5-4, with TRBD2 identical over 11 bases. With 2 bases clipped from V and 4 bases from J, the junction kept 2 bases outside the gene matches. The CDR3 is 15 amino acids. Germline-derived CDR1 and CDR2 are SGHNT and YYREEE (reference sequence). The CDR3 nucleotides read TGTGCCAGCAGCTTAACTAGCGGGGGTTACAATGAGCAGTTCTTC. Protein: CASSLTSGGYNEQFF.

The rearrangement links TRBV7-9 to TRBJ2-5, with a tentative D call TRBD1 (6 bases). The V end was cut by 5 bases, the J end by 4 bases, with 11 bases between. Germline V gives CDR1 SEHNR, CDR2 FQNEAQ (reference sequence). The CDR3 spans 13 residues. The CDR3 here is CASSQDRLETQYF. Here the CDR3 DNA reads TGTGCCAGCAGCCAAGACAGGTTAGAGACCCAGTACTTC.

The chain carries TRBV9 and TRBJ2-7, with unresolved D. CDR3 size: 18 residues. Per germline, CDR1 SGDLS and CDR2 YYNGEE. Trimming left V 3 bases short and J 6 bases short, with 28 bases between. CDR3 sequence (DNA): TGTGCCAGCAGCGAGGAAGCCCGGTCACCCCGGCTTGTGCGCGAGCAGTACTTC. Its protein product is CASSEEARSPRLVREQYF.

V usage is TRBV27 and J usage is TRBJ2-7; TRBD1 or TRBD2 may be the D gene (5 bases each). From germline, CDR1 is MNHEY and CDR2 SMNVEV (reference sequence). The CDR3 extends over 15 amino acids. V lost 6 bases and J 0 bases, leaving 15 bases between the germline ends. The CDR3 is CASSPPGLSSYEQYF. CDR3 bases: TGTGCCAGCAGCCCACCGGGGCTGAGCTCCTACGAGCAGTACTTC.

This chain connects TRBV29-1 to TRBJ1-1, with 8 nucleotides matching TRBD1. CDR3 length: 14 residues. The V and J ends lost 2 bases and 4 bases, in that order; junction bases with no gene match: 6. Germline V lookup: CDR1 SQVTM, CDR2 ANQGSEA. The CDR3 region has the DNA TGCAGCGTTGAACAGGCAGGGGGCGGCACTGAAGCTTTCTTT. The encoded protein is CSVEQAGGGTEAFF.

The gene calls are TRBV15 and TRBJ2-1; TRBD2 agrees at 8 bases. V lost 3 bases, J lost 7 bases, and 20 bases stayed unmatched. This CDR3 region has 19 residues. In germline, CDR1 is LNHNV, CDR2 YYDKDF (reference sequence). The CDR3, as DNA: TGTGCCACCAGCAGTCCCACAATTTTACCGGGACTAGGACTAAATGAGCAGTTCTTC. Translated: CATSSPTILPGLGLNEQFF.